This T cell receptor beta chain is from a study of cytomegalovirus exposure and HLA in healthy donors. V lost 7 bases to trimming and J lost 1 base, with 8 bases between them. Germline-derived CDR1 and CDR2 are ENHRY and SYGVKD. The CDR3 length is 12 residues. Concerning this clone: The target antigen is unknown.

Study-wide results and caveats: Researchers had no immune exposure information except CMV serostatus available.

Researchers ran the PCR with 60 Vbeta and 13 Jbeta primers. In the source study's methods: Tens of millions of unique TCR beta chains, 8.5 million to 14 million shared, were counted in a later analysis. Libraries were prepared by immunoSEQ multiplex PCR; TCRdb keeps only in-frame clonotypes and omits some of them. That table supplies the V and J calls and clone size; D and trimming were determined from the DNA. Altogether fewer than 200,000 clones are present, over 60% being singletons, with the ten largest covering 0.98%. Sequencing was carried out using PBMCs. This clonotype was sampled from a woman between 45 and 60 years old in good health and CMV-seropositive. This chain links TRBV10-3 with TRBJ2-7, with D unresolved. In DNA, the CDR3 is TGTGCCATCAAAGCCCCTTCCTACGAGCAGTACTTC. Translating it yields CAIKAPSYEQYF.